The present T cell receptor beta chain was sequenced within a study of CXCR3-negative and CXCR3-positive naive CD8 T cells. About the study: Some 140 million TRB reads were obtained in total, which works out to about 1.5 +/- 0.3 million per library.

The study made its TRB cDNA libraries by 5' RACE, adding UMI labels. TCRdb reprocessed the 5' RACE reads and reports one entry per CDR3 protein, with no DNA. The sample totals over 20,000 distinct CDR3 sequences. On this clonotype itself: Its antigen is undetermined.

Notes on the study in general: Naive subsets were similarly diverse, while memory CD8+ repertoires were much less diverse.

The CDR3 sequence is 14 residues long. The V gene's germline CDR1 is MGHDK and CDR2 SYGVNS. The receptor was isolated from a human donor in good health. Some clones in this sample may be carry-over from other donors' samples. The V and J genes are TRBV25-1 and TRBJ2-2; TCRdb lists TRBD1, though no DNA is available to test this call. The specimen was memory CD8+ T cells from blood. Here the CDR3 reads CASTKGRGIGELFF.